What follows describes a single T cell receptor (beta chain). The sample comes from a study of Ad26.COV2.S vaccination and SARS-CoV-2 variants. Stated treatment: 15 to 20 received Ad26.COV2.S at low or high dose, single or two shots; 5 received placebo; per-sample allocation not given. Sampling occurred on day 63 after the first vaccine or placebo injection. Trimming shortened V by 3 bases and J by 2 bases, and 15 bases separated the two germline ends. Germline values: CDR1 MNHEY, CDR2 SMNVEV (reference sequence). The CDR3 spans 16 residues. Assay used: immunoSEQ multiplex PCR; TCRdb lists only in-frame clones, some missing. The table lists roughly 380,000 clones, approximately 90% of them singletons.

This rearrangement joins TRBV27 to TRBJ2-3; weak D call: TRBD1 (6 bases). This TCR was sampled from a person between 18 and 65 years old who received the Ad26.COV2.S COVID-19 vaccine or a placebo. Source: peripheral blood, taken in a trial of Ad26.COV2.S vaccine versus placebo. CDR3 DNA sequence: TGTGCCAGCAGTTTCGTTAACAGGGCAAACACAGATACGCAGTATTTT. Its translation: CASSFVNRANTDTQYF.